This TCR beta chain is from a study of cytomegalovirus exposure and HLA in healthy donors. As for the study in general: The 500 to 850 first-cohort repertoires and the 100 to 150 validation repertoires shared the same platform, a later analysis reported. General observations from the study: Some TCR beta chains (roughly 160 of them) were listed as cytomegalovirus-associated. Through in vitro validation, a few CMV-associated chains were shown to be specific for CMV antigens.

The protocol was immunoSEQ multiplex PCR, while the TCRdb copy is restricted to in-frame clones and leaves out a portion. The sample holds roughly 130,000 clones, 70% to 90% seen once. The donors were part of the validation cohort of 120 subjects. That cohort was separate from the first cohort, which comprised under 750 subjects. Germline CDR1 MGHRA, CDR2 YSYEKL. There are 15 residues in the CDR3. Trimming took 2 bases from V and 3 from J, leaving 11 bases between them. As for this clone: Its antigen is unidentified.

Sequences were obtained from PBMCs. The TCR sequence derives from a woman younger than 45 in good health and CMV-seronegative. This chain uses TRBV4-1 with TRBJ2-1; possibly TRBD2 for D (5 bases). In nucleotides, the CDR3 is TGCGCCAGCAGCCAACGGCTGGACTTCTACAATGAGCAGTTCTTC. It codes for CASSQRLDFYNEQFF.